The 22 T cell receptor beta chains given below trace back to one sample, sequenced in a study of blood T cell repertoires in COVID-19. Clones were read by immunoSEQ multiplex PCR, and TCRdb kept only the in-frame ones, dropping some. The sample lists approximately 270,000 clones, about 80% seen once, with around 8.9% in the top ten. The sample consisted of peripheral blood. The receptors come from a man older than 75 with acute or convalescent COVID-19.

The rearrangement links TRBV10-3 to TRBJ1-2, with a possible D match to TRBD1 (5 bases). CDR1 is ENHRY and CDR2 is SYGVKD in the germline V gene. Deletions cut 10 bases from V and 7 bases from J, with 25 bases between. CDR3 length: 15 residues. The CDR3 protein is CASTAGMGRESGYTF. The CDR3 nucleotides are TGTGCCAGCACGGCGGGTATGGGGCGGGAGTCTGGCTACACCTTC.

This chain connects TRBV5-1 to TRBJ1-2; D gene unclear. This CDR3 region has 12 residues. V was clipped by 9 bases and J by 8 bases, with 17 bases between them. In germline, CDR1 is SGHRS, CDR2 YFSETQ. This chain's CDR3 is CATSKEREGYTF. The CDR3 DNA reads TGCGCCACGTCGAAGGAGAGGGAAGGCTACACCTTC.

CDR3 sequence: CASSPRDRALPLSGANVLTF. The CDR3 DNA reads TGCGCCAGCAGCCCCCGGGACAGGGCTCTTCCTCTCTCTGGGGCCAACGTCCTGACTTTC. The V gene is TRBV5-1, the J gene TRBJ2-6, with TRBD1 matching over 9 bases. V was pared by 4 bases and J by 0 bases, with 14 bases of the junction left unmatched. This CDR3 region has 20 residues. Looked up from germline, CDR1 is SGHRS and CDR2 is YFSETQ. Supplemented by reference TRBV5-1 and TRBJ2-6, the full variable domain reads KAGVTQTPRYLIKTRGQQVTLSCSPISGHRSVSWYQQTPGQGLQFLFEYFSETQRNKGNFPGRFSGRQFSNSRSEMNVSTLELGDSALYLCASSPRDRALPLSGANVLTFGAGSRLTVL.

J is TRBJ2-7 and V is TRBV23-1; 10 nucleotides align to TRBD1. TRBV23-1 is identified as an open reading frame with a role that is uncertain. V trimming: 4 bases; J trimming: 3 bases; junction bases outside the gene matches: 9. The CDR3 spans 16 residues. The DNA of the CDR3 is TGCGCCAGCAGTCGCACCGGGACAGGGGACATCTACGAGCAGTACTTC. Its protein product is CASSRTGTGDIYEQYF.

The rearrangement joins TRBV6-5 to TRBJ1-4; D possibly corresponds to TRBD1 (6 bases). This CDR3 is built from 15 residues. The germline gives CDR1 MNHEY, CDR2 SVGAGI. Trimming removed 6 bases at V and 1 base at J, with 12 bases between. The CDR3 sequence is CASSGQRGTNEKLFF. The DNA of the CDR3 is TGTGCCAGCAGCGGACAGCGAGGAACTAATGAAAAACTGTTTTTT.

The chain links TRBV19 to TRBJ2-1, with TRBD2 matching 9 bases. The CDR3 is 15 amino acids. Germline V CDR1 and CDR2: LNHDA, SQIVND (reference sequence). J lost 4 bases, V lost 3 bases, and 4 bases had no gene match. The CDR3 region is CASSIQAGGYNEQFF. The CDR3, as DNA: TGTGCCAGTAGTATTCAAGCGGGAGGTTACAATGAGCAGTTCTTC.

The rearrangement joins TRBV2 to TRBJ2-2; 9 positions match TRBD1. The V gene's germline CDR1 is SNHLY and CDR2 FYNNEI. The V gene end was trimmed by 5 bases and the J gene end by 3 bases; junction bases not matched to a gene: 7. This CDR3 contains 16 residues. This CDR3 is CASSYYDRGDTGELFF. The CDR3 DNA follows: TGTGCCAGCAGTTACTACGACAGGGGGGACACCGGGGAGCTGTTTTTT.

The chain has TRBV3-1 (or the pseudogene TRBV3-2) and TRBJ2-3; 11 nucleotides align to TRBD2. The CDR3 runs 17 residues. V was clipped by 2 bases and J by 2 bases; unmatched bases: 6. The germline gives CDR1 LGHDT, CDR2 YNNKEL (reference sequence). The CDR3 region has the DNA TGTGCCAGCAGCCAACCTAAACTAGCGGGGGACACAGATACGCAGTATTTT. Encoded protein: CASSQPKLAGDTDTQYF.

V and J are TRBV7-8 and TRBJ1-4, with 7 bases fitting TRBD1. This CDR3 is built from 14 residues. V shed 5 bases, J shed 8 bases, and the junction held 8 bases outside the gene matches. From germline, CDR1 is SGHVS and CDR2 FQNEAQ. The CDR3 region has the DNA TGTGCCAGCAGCCTGACAGGGCAGGGAGAAAAACTGTTTTTT. It is translated as CASSLTGQGEKLFF.

The DNA for the CDR3 is TGCGCCAGCAGCCCCCCTGGCGGGACTAGGACCGGGGAGCTGTTTTTT. It specifies CASSPPGGTRTGELFF. The chain links TRBV5-1 to TRBJ2-2; TRBD2 agrees at 8 bases. Trimming at V came to 4 bases and at J to 5 bases, leaving 10 bases not matched to a gene. CDR1 is SGHRS and CDR2 is YFSETQ in the germline V gene. This CDR3 is 16 amino acids long.

The chain is built from TRBV6-5 and TRBJ1-1, with unresolved D. With 7 bases removed from V and 0 bases from J, the gap between germline ends came to 15 bases. CDR1 MNHEY and CDR2 SVGAGI come from the germline V gene. This CDR3 has 15 amino acids. CDR3 in DNA: TGTGCCAGCAATTGGGAGTTAGGCATGAACACTGAAGCTTTCTTT. Translated, it gives CASNWELGMNTEAFF.

V gene TRBV18 combines with J gene TRBJ1-1, with 7 positions matching TRBD1. Trimming took 4 bases from V and 4 from J; bases not matched to a gene: 3. CDR3 length: 13 residues. Germline V gene data show CDR1 as KGHSH and CDR2 as LQKENI. This CDR3 is CASSRRQGTEAFF. For the CDR3, the DNA is TGTGCCAGCTCACGGAGACAGGGCACTGAAGCTTTCTTT.

This sequence joins TRBV24-1 and TRBJ2-1; tentatively, D is TRBD1 (5 bases). Germline assignment: CDR1 KGHDR and CDR2 SFDVKD. With 4 bases removed from V and 6 bases from J, the gap between germline ends came to 21 bases. The CDR3 length is 17 residues. CDR3 sequence (DNA): TGTGCCACCAGTGACCCCCCCGACAGCACCCACCTCAATGAGCAGTTCTTC. Encoded protein: CATSDPPDSTHLNEQFF.

J is TRBJ1-2 and V is TRBV24-1, with TRBD1 identical over 8 bases. Trimming at V came to 5 bases and at J to 7 bases, leaving 5 bases not matched to a gene. Looked up from germline, CDR1 is KGHDR and CDR2 is SFDVKD. The CDR3 spans 13 residues. The CDR3 loop is CATSARTGTGYTF. The CDR3 DNA sequence: TGTGCCACCAGTGCTCGGACAGGGACTGGCTACACCTTC.

This chain uses TRBV2 with TRBJ1-1; D is ambiguous. CDR1 and CDR2 (germline): SNHLY, FYNNEI. V lost 1 base and J lost 4, with 7 bases in between. The length of the CDR3 is 13 residues. The CDR3 loop reads CASSEDRTTEAFF. The CDR3, as DNA: TGTGCCAGCAGTGAAGACAGAACCACTGAAGCTTTCTTT.

The chain combines TRBV6-5 with TRBJ1-1; 7 bases are a match to TRBD1. The germline V gene has CDR1 MNHEY and CDR2 SVGAGI. The CDR3 loop spans 14 amino acids. Trimming took 7 bases from V and 2 from J; bases not matched to a gene: 7. The CDR3 region is CASTTRQGNTEAFF. The DNA of the CDR3 is TGTGCCAGCACGACCAGACAGGGTAACACTGAAGCTTTCTTT.

To note about this clone: This sample includes further DNA sequences coding for the same CDR3. DNA for the CDR3: TGTGCCAGCAGCCCCTCGGGAAACACCATATATTTT. Translation gives CASSPSGNTIYF. The chain is built from TRBV3-1 (or the pseudogene TRBV3-2) and TRBJ1-3; no definite D call. This CDR3 is 12 amino acids long. V was trimmed by 4 bases and J by 4 bases, leaving 5 bases between them. The germline V gene encodes CDR1 LGHDT and CDR2 YNNKEL (reference sequence).

The chain joins TRBV18 to TRBJ1-1, with a tentative D call TRBD1 (5 bases). From germline, CDR1 is KGHSH and CDR2 LQKENI. V lost 3 bases and J lost 3, with 11 bases in between. There are 14 residues in the CDR3. The CDR3 nucleotides read TGTGCCAGCTCACCTGGCAGGGACTACACTGAAGCTTTCTTT. Encoded protein: CASSPGRDYTEAFF. The whole variable domain, filled in from reference TRBV18 and TRBJ1-1, reads NAGVMQNPRHLVRRRGQEARLRCSPMKGHSHVYWYRQLPEEGLKFMVYLQKENIIDESGMPKERFSAEFPKEGPSILRIQQVVRGDSAAYFCASSPGRDYTEAFFGQGTRLTVV.

This chain joins TRBV19 and TRBJ2-2; possibly TRBD1 for D (5 bases). The V and J ends lost 10 bases and 15 bases respectively, with 18 bases between them. This CDR3 has 11 residues. CDR1 is LNHDA, CDR2 SQIVND, per germline (reference sequence). CDR3 sequence reads: CAKTACPTVFF. In DNA form, the CDR3 reads TGTGCCAAGACAGCGTGCCCAACAGTGTTTTTT.

CDR3 region: CASSLSGPYEQYF. The DNA of the CDR3 is TGTGCCAGCAGTTTATCAGGGCCCTACGAGCAGTACTTC. This sequence joins TRBV28 and TRBJ2-7; the D gene is possibly TRBD1 (5 bases). The CDR3 extends over 13 amino acids. Trimming took 1 base from V and 2 from J, leaving 6 bases between them. The germline gives CDR1 MDHEN, CDR2 SYDVKM.

The chain recombines TRBV28 with TRBJ2-7; D possibly corresponds to TRBD2 (6 bases). The CDR3 has 14 residues. The ends were cut back, 2 bases at V and 3 bases at J, with 11 bases in the middle. Germline values: CDR1 MDHEN, CDR2 SYDVKM. The CDR3 DNA is TGTGCCAGCAGTTTAGGGACTGAGTACTACGAGCAGTACTTC. Translating gives CASSLGTEYYEQYF.

This sequence joins TRBV24-1 and TRBJ2-1, with a possible D match to TRBD1 (8 bases). With 2 bases removed from V and 4 bases from J, the gap between germline ends came to 17 bases. Germline assignment: CDR1 KGHDR and CDR2 SFDVKD. This CDR3 is built from 17 residues. The CDR3 coding sequence is TGTGCCACCAGTGATTCCCTACAGGGGGGGATTTACAATGAGCAGTTCTTC. Amino acids: CATSDSLQGGIYNEQFF.